This T cell receptor (beta chain) was identified in a study of blood T cell repertoires in COVID-19 (dated by TCRdb to about 2020). General notes on the study: Samples from collaborators originated in the United States, Italy and Spain and spanned both the acute and convalescent phases of COVID-19. The prospective study material was composed of cDNA or gDNA derived from T cells, B-cell-depleted T cells, or PBMCs. The dataset comprised deeply sampled blood TCRbeta repertoires from subjects exposed to, actively infected with, or recovered from COVID-19. The repertoires were released in a freely available public database intended as a resource for research on the immune response to SARS-CoV-2. Samples came from the ongoing ImmuneRACE study (first 160 participants) plus 1,254 subjects from 6 global collaborators. Nearly every sample came with metadata listing a de-identified subject ID, COVID-19 status, age in years and sex. Where available, HLA class I and class II types were taken from metadata supplied by the sample provider and were not determined by assay-based typing. Here is what the overall study found, with its caveats: The quantity of clinical and demographic metadata differed by source and by participant and was supplied without curation.

TCRbeta CDR3 regions were amplified from genomic DNA using the immunoSEQ Assay, a bias-controlled multiplex PCR. The paper's data handling went like this. Within the assay, amplification of reference gene primers was used to estimate how many nucleated cells each sample contained. To quantify the absolute abundance of each unique TCRbeta CDR3 rearrangement, sequence reads were collapsed and filtered. For each sample, productive Simpson clonality was calculated as the square root of Simpson's diversity index over productive rearrangements. In its TCRdb copy, this immuneACCESS table keeps in-frame sequences only and misses some clones. Where compared with another copy, unresolved V genes explain less than half of these, and the others have no known cause. V and J calls plus clone size are reproduced from that table; the DNA served to infer D and trimming. A total of around 260,000 clones appear in this sample, about 90% of them only once. The ten largest clones represent approximately 1.6% of the sample.

Samples from volunteer blood donors who had recovered from COVID-19 were contributed by a second Seattle source. The collaborating institutions used their own protocols to collect whole blood in K2EDTA tubes. Collaborator samples were shipped for TCRbeta analysis as frozen whole blood, isolated PBMCs, or DNA extracted from either sample type. The V and J ends are trimmed by 3 bases and 2 bases, leaving 9 bases between them. The cysteine opens and the phenylalanine closes a CDR3 of 14 amino acids. Only CDR3 DNA is held: 42 bases, read in frame from base 1. The germline V gene gives CDR1 as SGDLS and CDR2 as YYNGEE. Regarding this clone: Its binding antigen is unknown. The record has no base qualities; no much larger clone is one base away.

This clonotype originated in a woman aged 40 to 50 who had recovered from COVID-19. The sequence links TRBV9 to TRBJ1-5; the D gene lacks a confident call. Specimen: peripheral blood. This receptor carries the CDR3 CASSARGGNQPQHF. The DNA reads as follows: TGTGCCAGCAGCGCCCGAGGAGGCAATCAGCCCCAGCATTTT.